The present entry profiles one TCR beta chain with its context. The data were obtained in a study of blood T cell repertoires in COVID-19. The length of the CDR3 is 15 residues. V dropped 0 bases and J dropped 7; count of bases not matched to a gene: 3. Germline lookup yields CDR1 MNHNY and CDR2 SVGAGI (reference sequence). TCRdb keeps only in-frame clones here, not all; method: immunoSEQ multiplex PCR. The sample includes hundreds of thousands of clones, 90% seen only once; the top ten take under 1.1%. The sequenced material came from peripheral blood. J is TRBJ2-7 and V is TRBV6-6; 13 bases fit TRBD2. This TCR came from a woman aged 40 to 50 with COVID-19, enrolled during active disease. The CDR3 here is CASSYSTSGRAEQYF. CDR3 DNA sequence: TGTGCCAGCAGTTACTCAACTAGCGGGAGGGCTGAGCAGTACTTC.